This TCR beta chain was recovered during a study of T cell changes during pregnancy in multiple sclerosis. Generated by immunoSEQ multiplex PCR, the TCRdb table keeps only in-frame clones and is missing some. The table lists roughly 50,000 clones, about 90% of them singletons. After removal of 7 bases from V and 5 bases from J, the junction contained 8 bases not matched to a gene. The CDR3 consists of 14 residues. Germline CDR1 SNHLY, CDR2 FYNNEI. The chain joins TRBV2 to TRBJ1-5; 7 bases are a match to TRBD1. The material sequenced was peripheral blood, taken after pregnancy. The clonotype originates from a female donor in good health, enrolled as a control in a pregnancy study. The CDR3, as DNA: TGTGCCAGCACCTCCCGGGACAGCTATCAGCCCCAGCATTTT. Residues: CASTSRDSYQPQHF.